The present T cell receptor beta chain was sequenced within a study of shared clonotypes between healthy human individuals. TCRdb keeps only in-frame clones here, not all; method: immunoSEQ multiplex PCR. The sample carries about 2.1 million clones, around 93% recorded once. Naive CD8 cells lacked CD45RO and underwent positive selection for CCR7, leaving out terminally differentiated effector memory CD45RA+ cells. Trimming removed 0 bases at V and 4 bases at J, with 12 bases between. The CDR3 has 15 residues. Germline V gene lookup returns CDR1 MGHRA and CDR2 YSYEKL. This clone has a handful of counts.

V usage is TRBV4-1 and J usage is TRBJ1-2, with D perhaps TRBD1 (6 bases). The sequence derives from a man between 18 and 29 years old in good health. Some clones in this sample may be carry-over from other donors' samples. Source material: naive CD8+ T cells from PBMCs. Here the CDR3 DNA reads TGCGCCAGCAGCCAAGAAGGGGGACTAGGCTATGGCTACACCTTC. Its protein product is CASSQEGGLGYGYTF.